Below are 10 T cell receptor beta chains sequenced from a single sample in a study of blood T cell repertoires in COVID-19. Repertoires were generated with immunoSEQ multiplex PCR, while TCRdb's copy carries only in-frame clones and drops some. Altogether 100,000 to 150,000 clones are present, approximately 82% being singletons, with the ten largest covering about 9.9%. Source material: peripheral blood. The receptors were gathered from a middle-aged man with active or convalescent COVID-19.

The CDR3 sequence: CASRVSGGAGNEQFF. In DNA, the CDR3 is TGCGCCAGCAGGGTGAGCGGGGGGGCGGGTAATGAGCAGTTCTTC. The rearrangement links TRBV10-2 to TRBJ2-1; the match to TRBD2 covers 10 bases. The germline V gene has CDR1 WSHSY and CDR2 SAAADI. This CDR3 comprises 15 residues. The ends lost 6 bases at V and 7 bases at J; junction bases unmatched: 9.

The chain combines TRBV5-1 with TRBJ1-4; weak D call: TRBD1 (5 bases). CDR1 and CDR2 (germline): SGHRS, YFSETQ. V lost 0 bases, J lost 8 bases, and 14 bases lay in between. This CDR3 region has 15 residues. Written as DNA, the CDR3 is TGCGCCAGCAGCTTGGGGACACCCTCATCGGAAAAACTGTTTTTT. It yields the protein CASSLGTPSSEKLFF. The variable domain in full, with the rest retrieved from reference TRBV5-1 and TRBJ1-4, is KAGVTQTPRYLIKTRGQQVTLSCSPISGHRSVSWYQQTPGQGLQFLFEYFSETQRNKGNFPGRFSGRQFSNSRSEMNVSTLELGDSALYLCASSLGTPSSEKLFFGSGTQLSVL.

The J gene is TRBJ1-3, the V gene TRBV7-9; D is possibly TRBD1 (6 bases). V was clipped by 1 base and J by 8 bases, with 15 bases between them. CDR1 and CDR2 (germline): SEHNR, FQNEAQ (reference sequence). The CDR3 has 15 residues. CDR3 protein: CASSLVGGTMDTIYF. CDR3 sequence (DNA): TGTGCCAGCAGCTTAGTTGGGGGCACTATGGACACCATATATTTT.

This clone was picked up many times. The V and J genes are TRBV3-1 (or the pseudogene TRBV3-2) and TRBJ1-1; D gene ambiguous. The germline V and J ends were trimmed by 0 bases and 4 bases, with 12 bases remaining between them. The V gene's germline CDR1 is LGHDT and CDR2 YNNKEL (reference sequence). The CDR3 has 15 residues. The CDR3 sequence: CASSQDQDGSTEAFF. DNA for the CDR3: TGTGCCAGCAGCCAAGATCAAGATGGGAGCACTGAAGCTTTCTTT.

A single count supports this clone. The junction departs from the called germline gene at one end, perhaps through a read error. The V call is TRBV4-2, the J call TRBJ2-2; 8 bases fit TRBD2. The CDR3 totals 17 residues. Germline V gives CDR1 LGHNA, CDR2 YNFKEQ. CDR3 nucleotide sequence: TGTGCCAGCCGCCAAGAGTTCGGGGGGGCAAATACCGGGGAGCTGTTTTTT. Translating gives CASRQEFGGANTGELFF.

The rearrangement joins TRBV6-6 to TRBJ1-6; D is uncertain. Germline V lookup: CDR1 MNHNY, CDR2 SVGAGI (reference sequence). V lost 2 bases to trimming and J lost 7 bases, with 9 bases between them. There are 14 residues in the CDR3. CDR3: CASSYPEANSPLHF. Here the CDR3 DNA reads TGTGCCAGCAGTTACCCGGAGGCGAATTCACCCCTCCACTTT.

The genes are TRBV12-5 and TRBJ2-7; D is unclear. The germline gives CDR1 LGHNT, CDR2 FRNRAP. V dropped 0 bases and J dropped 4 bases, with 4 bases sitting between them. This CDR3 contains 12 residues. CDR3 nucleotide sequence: TGTGCTAGTGGTTTGGTACTGTACGAGCAGTACTTC. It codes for CASGLVLYEQYF. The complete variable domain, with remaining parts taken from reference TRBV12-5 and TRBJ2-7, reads DARVTQTPRHKVTEMGQEVTMRCQPILGHNTVFWYRQTMMQGLELLAYFRNRAPLDDSGMPKDRFSAEMPDATLATLKIQPSEPRDSAVYFCASGLVLYEQYFGPGTRLTVT.

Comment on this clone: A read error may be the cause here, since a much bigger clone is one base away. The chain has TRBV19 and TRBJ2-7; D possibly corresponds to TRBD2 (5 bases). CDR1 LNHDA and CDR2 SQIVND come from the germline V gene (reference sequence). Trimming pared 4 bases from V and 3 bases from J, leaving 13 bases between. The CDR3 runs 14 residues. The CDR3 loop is CASSRGESLYEQYF. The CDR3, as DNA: TGTGCCAGTAGTAGGGGAGAGTCCCTCTACGAGCAGTACTTC.

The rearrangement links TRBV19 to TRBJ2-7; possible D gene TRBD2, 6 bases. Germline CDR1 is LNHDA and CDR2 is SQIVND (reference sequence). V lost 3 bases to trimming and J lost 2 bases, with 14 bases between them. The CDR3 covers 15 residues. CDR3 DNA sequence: TGTGCCAGTAGTATTCCCGGGACTTCCACCTACGAGCAGTACTTC. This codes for CASSIPGTSTYEQYF.

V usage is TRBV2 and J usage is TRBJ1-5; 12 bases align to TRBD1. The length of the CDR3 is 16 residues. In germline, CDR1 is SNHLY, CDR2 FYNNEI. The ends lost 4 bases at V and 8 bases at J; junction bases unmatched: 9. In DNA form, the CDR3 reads TGTGCCAGCAGTGGACCGGGACAGGGGGCAGGCAAGCCCCAGCATTTT. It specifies CASSGPGQGAGKPQHF.